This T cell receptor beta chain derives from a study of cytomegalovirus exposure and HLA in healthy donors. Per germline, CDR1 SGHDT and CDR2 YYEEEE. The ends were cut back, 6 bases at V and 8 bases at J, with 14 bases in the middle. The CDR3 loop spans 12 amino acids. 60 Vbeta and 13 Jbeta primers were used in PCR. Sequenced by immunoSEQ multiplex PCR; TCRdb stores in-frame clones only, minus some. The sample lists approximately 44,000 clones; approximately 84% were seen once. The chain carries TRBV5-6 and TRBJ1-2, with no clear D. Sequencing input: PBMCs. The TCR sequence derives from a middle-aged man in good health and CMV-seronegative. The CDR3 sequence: CASNRFSRGYTF. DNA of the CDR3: TGTGCCAGCAATAGGTTCTCTAGGGGCTACACCTTC.